These 29 T cell receptor beta chains came from one sample sequenced in a study of T cell responses to AZD1222 COVID-19 vaccine. TCRdb's table, derived via immunoSEQ multiplex PCR, lists solely in-frame clones and lacks some. The sample has some 130,000 clones, just over 90% seen once. This sample comprised peripheral blood, obtained 28 days after the second AZD1222 dose. These receptors originate from an adult who received the AZD1222 COVID-19 vaccine.

This sequence joins TRBV5-1 and TRBJ1-1; the match to TRBD1 covers 11 bases. Germline V gives CDR1 SGHRS, CDR2 YFSETQ. V gave up 4 bases and J gave up 4 bases; unmatched junction bases: 12. The CDR3 consists of 17 residues. This CDR3 is CASSQTRTGGERTEAFF. The CDR3 bases are TGCGCCAGCAGCCAGACCCGGACAGGGGGCGAGCGCACTGAAGCTTTCTTT. Looking up the rest from reference TRBV5-1 and TRBJ1-1 gives the full variable domain: KAGVTQTPRYLIKTRGQQVTLSCSPISGHRSVSWYQQTPGQGLQFLFEYFSETQRNKGNFPGRFSGRQFSNSRSEMNVSTLELGDSALYLCASSQTRTGGERTEAFFGQGTRLTVV.

The rearrangement links TRBV27 to TRBJ1-1, with 8 bases aligning to TRBD1. Trimming cost V 4 bases and J 7 bases; bases outside gene matches: 8. Germline CDR1 MNHEY, CDR2 SMNVEV (reference sequence). This CDR3 is 14 amino acids long. Here the CDR3 DNA reads TGTGCCAGCAGTTGGGGGACAGGCCAGAGTGAAGCTTTCTTT. This sequence encodes CASSWGTGQSEAFF.

The table lists this clone with a few counts. This chain uses TRBV3-1 (or the pseudogene TRBV3-2) with TRBJ2-7; 11 bases fit TRBD2. V lost 4 bases, J lost 1 base, and 3 bases stayed unmatched. The germline CDR1 and CDR2 sequences are LGHDT and YNNKEL (reference sequence). The CDR3 is made up of 15 amino acids. The CDR3 nucleotides are TGTGCCAGCAGCCGAGGGACTAGCGGATCCTACGAGCAGTACTTC. Translation: CASSRGTSGSYEQYF.

The genes are TRBV24-1 and TRBJ1-5, with 10 bases lining up with TRBD1. The germline gives CDR1 KGHDR, CDR2 SFDVKD. The J segment lost 6 bases and the V segment lost 5 bases, leaving 6 bases of the junction unmatched. There are 15 residues in the CDR3. DNA for the CDR3: TGTGCCACCAGTGTGACAGGGGGCGATGGTCAGCCCCAGCATTTT. Its protein is CATSVTGGDGQPQHF.

The rearrangement links TRBV20-1 to TRBJ1-6, with unresolved D. Germline CDR1 and CDR2: DFQATT and SNEGSKA (reference sequence). The length of the CDR3 is 16 residues. Trimming removed 3 bases from V and 3 bases from J, with 15 bases in between. The CDR3 sequence is CSASGRQQSYNSPLHF. The DNA for the CDR3 is TGCAGTGCTAGTGGGCGGCAGCAAAGCTATAATTCACCCCTCCACTTT.

The gene calls are TRBV18 and TRBJ2-3; TRBD2 is a possible D gene (6 bases). The CDR3 covers 15 residues. Germline V gene data show CDR1 as KGHSH and CDR2 as LQKENI. The V gene lost 4 bases and the J gene lost 3 bases, with 14 bases spanning the gap. This CDR3 is CASSLMRGPTDTQYF. DNA of the CDR3: TGTGCCAGCTCACTTATGCGGGGACCGACAGATACGCAGTATTTT.

CDR3 sequence: CASTGQGADYTF. DNA of the CDR3: TGTGCCAGCACGGGACAGGGGGCAGACTACACCTTC. V and J are TRBV5-6 and TRBJ1-2; TRBD1 matches at 12 bases. With V trimmed by 6 bases and J by 10 bases, 4 bases remained unmatched. This CDR3 spans 12 amino acids. The V gene's germline CDR1 is SGHDT and CDR2 YYEEEE.

The CDR3 DNA sequence: TGTGCCAGCAATCCACCCTTTTCCTACGAGCAGTACTTC. It specifies CASNPPFSYEQYF. V gene TRBV2 combines with J gene TRBJ2-7, with D hard to call. Trimming stripped 7 bases from V and 1 base from J, with 11 bases between. Per germline, CDR1 SNHLY and CDR2 FYNNEI. The length of the CDR3 is 13 residues.

This chain joins TRBV10-3 and TRBJ2-2, with unresolved D. CDR3 length: 16 amino acids. Trimming stripped 1 base from V and 1 base from J, with 10 bases between. Per the germline V gene, CDR1 is ENHRY and CDR2 is SYGVKD. This CDR3 reads CAISELGPLNTGELFF. In nucleotides, the CDR3 is TGTGCCATCAGTGAGTTAGGACCCCTGAACACCGGGGAGCTGTTTTTT.

In its sample, this clone was seen a few times. The rearrangement uses TRBV18 and TRBJ1-5, with 8 bases lining up with TRBD1. Germline lookup yields CDR1 KGHSH and CDR2 LQKENI. Losses at the gene ends were 10 bases for V and 4 bases for J; bases not matched to a gene: 6. The CDR3 loop spans 13 amino acids. For the CDR3, the DNA is TGTGCCACCTCGGGACAGGCTAATCAGCCCCAGCATTTT. Translating it yields CATSGQANQPQHF.

This chain links TRBV2 with TRBJ2-6; 7 bases are shared with TRBD1. Germline CDR1 reads SNHLY; CDR2 reads FYNNEI. The junction had 11 bases not matched to a gene; V was cut back by 8 bases and J by 4 bases. The CDR3 consists of 16 residues. CDR3 region: CASEDRRRIGANVLTF. In DNA form, the CDR3 reads TGTGCCAGCGAGGACAGGAGGAGGATCGGGGCCAACGTCCTGACTTTC.

The chain has TRBV9 and TRBJ2-1, with 10 nucleotides matching TRBD2. This CDR3 has 15 residues. V was clipped by 0 bases and J by 4 bases; unmatched bases: 1. Germline CDR1 reads SGDLS; CDR2 reads YYNGEE. CDR3 sequence: CASSVVAGGYNEQFF. CDR3 nucleotide sequence: TGTGCCAGCAGCGTAGTAGCGGGGGGTTACAATGAGCAGTTCTTC.

This chain connects TRBV7-9 to TRBJ1-2, with D possibly matching TRBD1 (6 bases). Trimming removed 6 bases at V and 2 bases at J, with 16 bases between. The V gene's germline CDR1 is SEHNR and CDR2 FQNEAQ (reference sequence). This CDR3 spans 15 amino acids. CDR3 DNA sequence: TGTGCCAGCAGTCGAGGGGGGACTTCAAACTATGGCTACACCTTC. Translated, it gives CASSRGGTSNYGYTF.

The CDR3 sequence is CASSASARTGELFF. In nucleotides, the CDR3 is TGTGCCAGCAGCGCTTCGGCCCGGACCGGGGAGCTGTTTTTT. The chain recombines TRBV7-3 with TRBJ2-2; D unresolved. CDR3 length: 14 residues. Looked up from germline, CDR1 is SGHTA and CDR2 is FQGTGA. Deletions cut 5 bases from V and 5 bases from J, with 12 bases between.

The chain has TRBV24-1 and TRBJ2-1; TRBD2 aligns across 8 bases. CDR1 and CDR2 from the germline V gene are KGHDR and SFDVKD. The V segment lost 8 bases and the J segment 2 bases; nucleotides outside the gene matches: 1. The CDR3 is 13 residues long. The CDR3 protein is CATTGRAYNEQFF. The CDR3 region has the DNA TGTGCCACCACCGGGAGGGCCTACAATGAGCAGTTCTTC.

This chain links TRBV18 with TRBJ2-1; the match to TRBD2 covers 7 bases. CDR1 is KGHSH and CDR2 is LQKENI in the germline V gene. The ends lost 0 bases at V and 0 bases at J; junction bases unmatched: 2. The CDR3 extends over 16 amino acids. The DNA of the CDR3 is TGTGCCAGCTCACCACCAGGCGGGAGCTCCTACAATGAGCAGTTCTTC. Translating it yields CASSPPGGSSYNEQFF.

The chain links TRBV6-1 to TRBJ1-5; a possible D gene is TRBD1 (6 bases). There are 17 residues in the CDR3. Trimming left V 4 bases short and J 6 bases short, with 22 bases between. The V gene's germline CDR1 is MNHNS and CDR2 SASEGT. This CDR3 is CASSAEGGRNSRQPQHF. CDR3 DNA: TGTGCCAGCAGTGCGGAGGGGGGAAGGAACTCGCGTCAGCCCCAGCATTTT.

DNA of the CDR3: TGCGCCAGCAGCTTTGCCAGTGGGAGCTACGAGCAGTACTTC. Protein product: CASSFASGSYEQYF. This chain connects TRBV5-1 to TRBJ2-7; weak D call: TRBD2 (5 bases). This CDR3 is built from 14 residues. Germline V gives CDR1 SGHRS, CDR2 YFSETQ. Trimming left V 2 bases short and J 3 bases short, with 12 bases between.

The CDR3 DNA reads TGTGCCAGCAGCTTGGCGGCGGAGACCCAGTACTTC. The encoded protein is CASSLAAETQYF. V is TRBV5-6 and J is TRBJ2-5; D call uncertain. The CDR3 is 12 amino acids. The V gene's germline CDR1 is SGHDT and CDR2 YYEEEE. With 0 bases removed from V and 5 bases from J, the gap between germline ends came to 5 bases.

The rearrangement joins TRBV4-1 to TRBJ2-2; D not resolved. The CDR3 totals 16 residues. Trimming cost V 0 bases and J 5 bases, with 13 bases left between them. Germline V gene lookup returns CDR1 MGHRA and CDR2 YSYEKL. The CDR3 spells CASSQEVSRWTGELFF. In nucleotides, the CDR3 is TGCGCCAGCAGCCAAGAGGTGTCTAGGTGGACCGGGGAGCTGTTTTTT.

V and J are TRBV25-1 and TRBJ1-4; D may be TRBD1 (6 bases). The CDR3 has 14 amino acids. Trimming pared 5 bases from V and 4 bases from J, leaving 11 bases between. The germline V gene encodes CDR1 MGHDK and CDR2 SYGVNS. CDR3 sequence (DNA): TGTGCCAGCAGTCAGGACAGTCATAATGAAAAACTGTTTTTT. Translating it yields CASSQDSHNEKLFF.

V is TRBV2 and J is TRBJ2-1; TRBD2 agrees at 10 bases. Germline values: CDR1 SNHLY, CDR2 FYNNEI. The CDR3 extends over 16 amino acids. J lost 7 bases, V lost 6 bases, and 12 bases had no gene match. The CDR3 is CASRTQIAGGRNEQFF. CDR3 DNA: TGTGCCAGCAGAACTCAAATAGCGGGAGGTCGGAATGAGCAGTTCTTC.

The chain uses TRBV7-9 and TRBJ1-3; D uncertain. The CDR3 is 16 amino acids. Looked up from germline, CDR1 is SEHNR and CDR2 is FQNEAQ (reference sequence). The V end lost 5 bases, the J end lost 0 bases, and 14 bases lay between the germline ends. The CDR3 reads CASSPPSSSSGNTIYF. Here the CDR3 DNA reads TGTGCCAGCAGCCCACCCTCGTCCTCCTCTGGAAACACCATATATTTT. The whole variable domain, remainder taken from reference TRBV7-9 and TRBJ1-3, is DTGVSQNPRHKITKRGQNVTFRCDPISEHNRLYWYRQTLGQGPEFLTYFQNEAQLEKSRLLSDRFSAERPKGSFSTLEIQRTEQGDSAMYLCASSPPSSSSGNTIYFGEGSWLTVV.

The V and J genes are TRBV15 and TRBJ1-2; possible D gene TRBD1, 6 bases. This CDR3 region has 17 residues. The V gene's germline CDR1 is LNHNV and CDR2 YYDKDF (reference sequence). Trimming pared 0 bases from V and 4 bases from J, leaving 18 bases between. The CDR3 region has the DNA TGTGCCACCAGCAGAGATGCAGTGACAGGAGGTTCCTATGGCTACACCTTC. This gives the protein CATSRDAVTGGSYGYTF.

The chain links TRBV7-8 to TRBJ2-7; D remains unclear. The germline V and J ends were trimmed by 1 base and 5 bases, with 24 bases remaining between them. The CDR3 runs to 18 residues. The germline V gene encodes CDR1 SGHVS and CDR2 FQNEAQ. CDR3 nucleotide sequence: TGTGCCAGCAGCTTAGGTGTGGACCCCCTGGGCGTGAGAGACGAGCAGTACTTC. Its protein is CASSLGVDPLGVRDEQYF.

The chain uses TRBV12-3 or TRBV12-4 and TRBJ2-3, with D unresolved. The CDR3 is made up of 13 amino acids. V lost 5 bases to trimming and J lost 0 bases, with 6 bases between them. The CDR3 spells CASSADSTDTQYF. The DNA of the CDR3 is TGTGCCAGCAGTGCAGACAGCACAGATACGCAGTATTTT.

The V and J genes are TRBV27 and TRBJ1-2, with 8 positions matching TRBD1. This CDR3 spans 14 amino acids. Looked up from germline, CDR1 is MNHEY and CDR2 is SMNVEV (reference sequence). V shed 2 bases, J shed 2 bases, and the junction held 1 base outside the gene matches. In DNA form, the CDR3 reads TGTGCCAGCAGTTTACACAGGGGGAACTATGGCTACACCTTC. Translation: CASSLHRGNYGYTF.

The rearrangement joins TRBV20-1 to TRBJ2-7; 7 nucleotides line up with TRBD1. The CDR3 contains 11 residues. Germline CDR1 is DFQATT and CDR2 is SNEGSKA (reference sequence). V was pared by 5 bases and J by 4 bases, with 2 bases of the junction left unmatched. CDR3 nucleotides: TGCAGTGCTCCCAGGGGGTACGAGCAGTACTTC. Translation: CSAPRGYEQYF.

This clone was recorded only once. This chain connects TRBV14 to TRBJ1-2; a weak D match, TRBD1 (6 bases). The germline V and J ends were trimmed by 5 bases and 8 bases, with 15 bases remaining between them. This CDR3 is built from 13 residues. Germline V gene data show CDR1 as SGHDN and CDR2 as FVKESK. CDR3 DNA sequence: TGTGCCAGCAGCGTACAGGGATATCGGGGCTACACCTTC. Its protein is CASSVQGYRGYTF.